This TCR beta chain was recovered during a study of beta chain features in type 1 diabetes. Study-wide results and limits: PCR might favor shorter templates, equally in patients and controls. Significant though moderate, a shortening of TCRB CDR3s appeared in all four CD4+ subsets of Type 1 diabetes patients.

Donors contributed one heparinised blood draw apiece, averaging about 120 mL. Based on CD45RO/CCR7/CD25/CD127/CD95/CD27, CD4+ regulatory, stem cell-like memory, naive and central memory cells were sorted. V lost 4 bases to trimming and J lost 6 bases, with 11 bases between them. This CDR3 has 12 residues. The germline gives CDR1 SGHDT, CDR2 YYEEEE. The investigators reverse transcribed all of the isolated RNA, so they sequenced expressed TCRB transcripts. TCRdb keeps only in-frame clones here, not all; method: immunoSEQ multiplex PCR. The table has 200,000 to 250,000 clones, about 15% seen once. The sample holds a few counts of this clone. Its antigen remains unknown.

Sample: naive CD4+ T cells from blood. The sequence was collected from a man aged 25-45 years with type 1 diabetes. The V call is TRBV5-6, the J call TRBJ2-7, with a weak D call TRBD2 (6 bases). The CDR3 nucleotides are TGTGCCAGCAGCACGGGAGTCTCCGAGCAGTACTTC. This gives the protein CASSTGVSEQYF.